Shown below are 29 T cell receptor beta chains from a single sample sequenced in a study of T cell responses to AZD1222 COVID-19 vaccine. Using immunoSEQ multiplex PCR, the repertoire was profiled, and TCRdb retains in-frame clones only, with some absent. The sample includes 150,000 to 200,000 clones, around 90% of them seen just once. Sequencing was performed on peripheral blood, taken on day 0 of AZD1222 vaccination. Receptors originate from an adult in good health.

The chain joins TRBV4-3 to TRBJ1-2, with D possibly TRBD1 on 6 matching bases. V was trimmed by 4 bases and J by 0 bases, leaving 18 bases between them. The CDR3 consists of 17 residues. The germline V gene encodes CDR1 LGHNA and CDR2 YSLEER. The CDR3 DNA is TGCGCCAGCAGCCCCCAGCAGGGGCAGTGGTCTAACTATGGCTACACCTTC. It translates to CASSPQQGQWSNYGYTF.

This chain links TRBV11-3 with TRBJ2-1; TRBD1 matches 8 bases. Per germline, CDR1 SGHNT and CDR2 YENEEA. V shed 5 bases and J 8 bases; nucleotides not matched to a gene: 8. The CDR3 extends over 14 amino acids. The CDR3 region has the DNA TGTGCCAGCAGCCAGACAGCAGGGGGCTATGAGCAGTTCTTC. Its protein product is CASSQTAGGYEQFF.

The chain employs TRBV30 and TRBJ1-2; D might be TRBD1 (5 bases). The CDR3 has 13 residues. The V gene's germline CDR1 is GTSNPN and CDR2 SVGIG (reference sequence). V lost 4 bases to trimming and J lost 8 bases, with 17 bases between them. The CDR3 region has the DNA TGTGCCTGGACCGGGCACTTGGAGGGGGGCTACACCTTC. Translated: CAWTGHLEGGYTF.

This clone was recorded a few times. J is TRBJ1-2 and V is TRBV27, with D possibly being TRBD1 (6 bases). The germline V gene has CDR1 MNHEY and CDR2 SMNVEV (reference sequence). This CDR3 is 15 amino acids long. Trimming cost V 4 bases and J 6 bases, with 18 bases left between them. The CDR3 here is CASSSLGRGLNGYTF. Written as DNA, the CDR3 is TGTGCCAGCAGTTCTTTGGGCAGGGGCCTAAATGGCTACACCTTC.

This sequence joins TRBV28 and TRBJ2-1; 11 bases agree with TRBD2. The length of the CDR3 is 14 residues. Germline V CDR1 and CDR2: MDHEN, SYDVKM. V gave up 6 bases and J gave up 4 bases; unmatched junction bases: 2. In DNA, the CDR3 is TGTGCCAGCAGCCTAGCGGGAGGTTACAATGAGCAGTTCTTC. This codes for CASSLAGGYNEQFF.

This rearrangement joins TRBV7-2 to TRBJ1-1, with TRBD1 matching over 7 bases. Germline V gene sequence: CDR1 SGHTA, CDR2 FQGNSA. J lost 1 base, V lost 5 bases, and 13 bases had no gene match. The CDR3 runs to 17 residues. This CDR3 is CASSPQGWGIGNTEAFF. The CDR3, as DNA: TGTGCCAGCAGCCCACAGGGGTGGGGAATTGGGAACACTGAAGCTTTCTTT.

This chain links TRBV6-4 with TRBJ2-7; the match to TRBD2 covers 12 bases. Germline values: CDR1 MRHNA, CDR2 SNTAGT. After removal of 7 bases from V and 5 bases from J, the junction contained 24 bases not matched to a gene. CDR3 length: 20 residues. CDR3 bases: TGTGCCAGCACCTCCCAAGGGCGGCTAGCGGGGGGGCCATTCGAAGACGAGCAGTACTTC. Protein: CASTSQGRLAGGPFEDEQYF.

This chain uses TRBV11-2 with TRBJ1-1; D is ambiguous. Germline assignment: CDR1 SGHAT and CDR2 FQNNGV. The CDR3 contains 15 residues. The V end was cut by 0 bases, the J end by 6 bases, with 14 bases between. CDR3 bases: TGTGCCAGCAGCTTAGATCTTGGGAGGGAGGCTGAAGCTTTCTTT. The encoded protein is CASSLDLGREAEAFF.

In nucleotides, the CDR3 is TGTGCCAGCAGCTTAGAGGGGACGGTCTCCTACAATGAGCAGTTCTTC. It specifies CASSLEGTVSYNEQFF. This sequence joins TRBV11-2 and TRBJ2-1, with D perhaps assigned TRBD1 or TRBD2 (5 bases each). The germline V gene encodes CDR1 SGHAT and CDR2 FQNNGV. This CDR3 has 16 amino acids. The ends were cut back, 0 bases at V and 0 bases at J, with 9 bases in the middle.

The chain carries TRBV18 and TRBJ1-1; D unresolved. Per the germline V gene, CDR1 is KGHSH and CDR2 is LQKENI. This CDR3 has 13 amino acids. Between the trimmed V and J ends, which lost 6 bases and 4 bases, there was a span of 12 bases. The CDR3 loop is CASSRGGRTEAFF. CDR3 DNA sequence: TGTGCCAGCTCCCGGGGAGGGCGCACTGAAGCTTTCTTT.

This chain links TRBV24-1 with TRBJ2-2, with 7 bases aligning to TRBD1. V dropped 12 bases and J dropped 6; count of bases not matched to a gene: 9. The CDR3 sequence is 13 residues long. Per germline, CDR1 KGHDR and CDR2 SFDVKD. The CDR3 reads CAAQGPGAGELFF. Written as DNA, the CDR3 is TGTGCCGCACAGGGGCCAGGGGCCGGGGAGCTGTTTTTT.

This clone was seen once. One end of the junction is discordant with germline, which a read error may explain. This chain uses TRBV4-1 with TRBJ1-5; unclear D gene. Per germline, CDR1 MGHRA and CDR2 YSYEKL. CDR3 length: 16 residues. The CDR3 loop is CASSQDKTSPNLPQHF. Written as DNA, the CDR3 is TGCGCCAGCAGCCAAGACAAGACGAGTCCTAATCTGCCCCAGCATTTT.

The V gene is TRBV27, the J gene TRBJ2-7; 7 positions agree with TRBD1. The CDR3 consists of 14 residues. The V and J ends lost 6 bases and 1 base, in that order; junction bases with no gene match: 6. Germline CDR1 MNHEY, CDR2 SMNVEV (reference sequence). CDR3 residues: CASRQGEESYEQYF. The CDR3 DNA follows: TGTGCCAGCAGGCAGGGGGAAGAATCCTACGAGCAGTACTTC.

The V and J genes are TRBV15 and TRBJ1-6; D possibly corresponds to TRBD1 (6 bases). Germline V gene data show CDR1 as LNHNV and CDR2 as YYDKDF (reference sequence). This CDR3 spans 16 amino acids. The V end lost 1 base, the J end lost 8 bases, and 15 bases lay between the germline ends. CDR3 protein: CATSRGGLTGYSPLHF. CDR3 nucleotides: TGTGCCACCAGCAGAGGGGGGTTGACAGGCTATTCACCCCTCCACTTT.

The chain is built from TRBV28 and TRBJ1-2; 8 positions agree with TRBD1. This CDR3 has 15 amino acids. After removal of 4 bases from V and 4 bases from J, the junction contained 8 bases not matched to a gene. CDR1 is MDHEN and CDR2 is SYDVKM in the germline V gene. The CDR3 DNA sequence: TGTGCCAGCAGTTCTCAACGGACAGGGTCCTATGGCTACACCTTC. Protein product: CASSSQRTGSYGYTF.

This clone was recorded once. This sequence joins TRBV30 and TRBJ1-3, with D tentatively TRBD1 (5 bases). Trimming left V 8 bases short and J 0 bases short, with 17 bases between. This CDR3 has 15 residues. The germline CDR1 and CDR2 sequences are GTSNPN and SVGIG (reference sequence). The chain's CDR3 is CARKPGTGSGNTIYF. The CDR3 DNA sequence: TGTGCCAGAAAACCCGGGACGGGCTCTGGAAACACCATATATTTT.

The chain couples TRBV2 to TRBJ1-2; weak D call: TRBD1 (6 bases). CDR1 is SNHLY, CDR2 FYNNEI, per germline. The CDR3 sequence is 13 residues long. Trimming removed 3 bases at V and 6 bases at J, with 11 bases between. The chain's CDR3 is CASSEGASHGYTF. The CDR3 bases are TGTGCCAGCAGTGAGGGGGCCTCGCATGGCTACACCTTC. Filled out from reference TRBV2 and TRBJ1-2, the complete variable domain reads EPEVTQTPSHQVTQMGQEVILRCVPISNHLYFYWYRQILGQKVEFLVSFYNNEISEKSEIFDDQFSVERPDGSNFTLKIRSTKLEDSAMYFCASSEGASHGYTFGSGTRLTVV.

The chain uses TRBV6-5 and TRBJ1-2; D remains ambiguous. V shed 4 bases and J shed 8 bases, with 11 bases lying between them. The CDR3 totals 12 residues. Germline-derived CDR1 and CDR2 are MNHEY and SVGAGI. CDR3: CASSWAGGGYTF. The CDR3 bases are TGTGCCAGCAGTTGGGCAGGTGGGGGCTACACCTTC.

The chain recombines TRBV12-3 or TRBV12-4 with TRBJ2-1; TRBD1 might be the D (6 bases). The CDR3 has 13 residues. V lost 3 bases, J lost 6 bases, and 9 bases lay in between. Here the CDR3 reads CASSFTGLNEQFF. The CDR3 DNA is TGTGCCAGCAGTTTTACAGGGCTCAATGAGCAGTTCTTC.

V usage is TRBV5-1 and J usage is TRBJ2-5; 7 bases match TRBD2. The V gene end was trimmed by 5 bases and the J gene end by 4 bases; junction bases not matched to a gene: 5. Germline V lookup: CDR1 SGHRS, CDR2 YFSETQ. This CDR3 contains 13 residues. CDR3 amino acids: CASRAGAAETQYF. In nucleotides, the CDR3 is TGCGCCAGCAGGGCGGGAGCCGCAGAGACCCAGTACTTC.

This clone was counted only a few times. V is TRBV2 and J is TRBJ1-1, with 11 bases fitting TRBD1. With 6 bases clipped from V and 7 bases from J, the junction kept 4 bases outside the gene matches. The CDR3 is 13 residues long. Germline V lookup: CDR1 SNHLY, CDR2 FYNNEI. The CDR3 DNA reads TGTGCCAGCAGGGACAGGGGGCTGGGTGAAGCTTTCTTT. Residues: CASRDRGLGEAFF.

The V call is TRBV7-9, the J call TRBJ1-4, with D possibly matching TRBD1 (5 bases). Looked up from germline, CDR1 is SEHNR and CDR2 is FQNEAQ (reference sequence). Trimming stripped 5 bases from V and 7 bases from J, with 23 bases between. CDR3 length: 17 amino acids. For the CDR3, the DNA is TGTGCCAGCAGCGGACGGGACGGCCTCTTTAGGGGTGAAAAACTGTTTTTT. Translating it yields CASSGRDGLFRGEKLFF.

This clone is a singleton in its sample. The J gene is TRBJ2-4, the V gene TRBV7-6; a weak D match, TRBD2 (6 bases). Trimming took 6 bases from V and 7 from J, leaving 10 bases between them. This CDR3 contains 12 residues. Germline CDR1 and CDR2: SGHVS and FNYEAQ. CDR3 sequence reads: CASSPGVNIQYF. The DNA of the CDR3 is TGTGCCAGCAGTCCGGGGGTTAACATTCAGTACTTC.

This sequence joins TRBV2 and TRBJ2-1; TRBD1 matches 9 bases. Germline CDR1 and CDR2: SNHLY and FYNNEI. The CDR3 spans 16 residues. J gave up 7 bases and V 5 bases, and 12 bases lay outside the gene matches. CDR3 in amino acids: CASSIIRTGVGNEQFF. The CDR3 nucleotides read TGTGCCAGCAGTATTATCCGGACAGGGGTGGGTAATGAGCAGTTCTTC.

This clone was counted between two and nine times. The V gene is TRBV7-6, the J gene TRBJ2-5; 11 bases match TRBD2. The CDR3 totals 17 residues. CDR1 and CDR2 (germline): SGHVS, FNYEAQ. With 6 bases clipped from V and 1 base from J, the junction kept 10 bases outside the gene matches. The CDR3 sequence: CASSKRLTSGGQETQYF. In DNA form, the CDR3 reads TGTGCCAGCAGTAAAAGGTTAACTAGCGGGGGCCAAGAGACCCAGTACTTC.

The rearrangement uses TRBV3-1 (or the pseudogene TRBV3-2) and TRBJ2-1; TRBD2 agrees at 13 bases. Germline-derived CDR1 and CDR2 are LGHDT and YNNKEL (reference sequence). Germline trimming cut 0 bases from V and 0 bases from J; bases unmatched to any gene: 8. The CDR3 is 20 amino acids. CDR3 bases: TGTGCCAGCAGCCAAGATCGACTAGCGGGAGGTCAGAGCTCCTACAATGAGCAGTTCTTC. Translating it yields CASSQDRLAGGQSSYNEQFF.

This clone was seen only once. The CDR3 loop reads CAWSADSIGNTIYF. In DNA, the CDR3 is TGTGCCTGGAGTGCCGACAGTATTGGAAACACCATATATTTT. The rearrangement joins TRBV30 to TRBJ1-3; D may be TRBD1 (5 bases). The V end was cut by 1 base, the J end by 3 bases, with 10 bases between. This CDR3 spans 14 amino acids. Germline CDR1 and CDR2: GTSNPN and SVGIG (reference sequence).

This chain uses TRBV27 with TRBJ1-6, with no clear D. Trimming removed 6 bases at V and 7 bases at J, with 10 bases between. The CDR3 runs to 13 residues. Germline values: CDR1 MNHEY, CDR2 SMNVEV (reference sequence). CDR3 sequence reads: CASSRTENSPLHF. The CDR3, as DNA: TGTGCCAGCAGCCGGACGGAAAATTCACCCCTCCACTTT.

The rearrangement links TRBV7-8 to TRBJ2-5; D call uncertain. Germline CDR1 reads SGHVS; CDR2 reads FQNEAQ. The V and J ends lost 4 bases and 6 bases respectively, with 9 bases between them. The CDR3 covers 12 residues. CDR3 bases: TGTGCCAGCAGCTCCAAGGACCAGACCCAGTACTTC. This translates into CASSSKDQTQYF.